These T cell receptor beta chains were read from a single sample in a study of OX40 agonist ivuxolimab in advanced cancers. Here immunoSEQ multiplex PCR was the method, and the copy in TCRdb shows in-frame clones only, minus some. The table shows about 99,000 clones, with 90% to 97% occurring only once. Sample: CD4+ or CD8+ T cells sorted from blood, taken in a trial of the OX40 agonist ivuxolimab. These TCRs come from an adult with an advanced solid tumor such as melanoma, head and neck, liver or kidney cancer. CDR3s include the opening cysteine and the closing phenylalanine or tryptophan. Each record gives: J gene, V gene, D gene, clone size, CDR3 protein, CDR3 DNA. The D gene is left open where the match is weak. Rows give clone size only sometimes, using once, few, many, or a class for an expanded clone.

>TRBJ1-2|TRBV7-6|.|.
CASSLEGEGYTF
TGTGCCAGCAGCTTAGAAGGGGAAGGCTACACCTTC
>TRBJ1-1|TRBV10-3|.|.
CAISESDSNTEAFF
TGTGCCATCAGTGAATCAGATTCTAACACTGAAGCTTTCTTT
>TRBJ2-1|TRBV7-6|TRBD1|.
CASSLGGGTGGNEQFF
TGTGCCAGCAGCTTAGGAGGTGGGACAGGGGGCAATGAGCAGTTCTTC
>TRBJ2-7|TRBV15|TRBD1|.
CATSRDRPGYEQYF
TGTGCCACCAGCAGGGACAGGCCGGGATACGAGCAATACTTC
>TRBJ2-7|TRBV4-1|TRBD1|.
CASSHGDRDEQYF
TGCGCCAGCAGCCACGGGGACAGGGACGAGCAGTACTTC
>TRBJ2-3|TRBV4-1|.|.
CASSPPAGGTDTQYF
TGCGCCAGCAGCCCCCCGGCAGGGGGCACAGATACGCAGTATTTT
>TRBJ2-2|TRBV6-4|.|once
CASSAGAHTGELFF
TGTGCCAGCAGTGCGGGGGCGCACACCGGGGAGCTGTTTTTT
>TRBJ2-7|TRBV15|TRBD1|once
CATSGRTGRLYEQYF
TGTGCCACCAGCGGACGGACAGGGCGGCTCTACGAGCAGTACTTC
>TRBJ2-5|TRBV15|.|.
CATSRAETQYF
TGTGCCACCAGCAGAGCGGAGACCCAGTACTTC
>TRBJ2-2|TRBV5-6|TRBD1|once
CASSFATGGSTGELFF
TGTGCCAGCAGCTTCGCCACAGGGGGGTCCACCGGGGAGCTGTTTTTT
>TRBJ2-7|TRBV7-9|.|few
CASSIGNLSSYEQYF
TGTGCCAGCAGCATCGGGAACCTGAGCTCCTACGAGCAGTACTTC
>TRBJ1-3|TRBV19|.|once
CASSTASGNTIYF
TGTGCCAGTAGTACGGCTTCTGGAAACACCATATATTTT